This paragraph covers one TCR beta chain sequence. The data belong to a study of blood T cell repertoires in COVID-19. CDR3 length: 17 amino acids. V was clipped by 0 bases and J by 3 bases; unmatched bases: 9. Germline loops: CDR1 MNHEY, CDR2 SVGEGT. Using immunoSEQ multiplex PCR, the repertoire was profiled, and TCRdb retains in-frame clones only, with some absent. The sample has 250,000 to 350,000 clones, approximately 84% seen once; the top ten hold roughly 1.6%. The clonotype was recovered from a human donor with COVID-19, enrolled during active disease. The donor label of this sample is uncertain. Material: peripheral blood. The chain uses TRBV6-2 or TRBV6-3 and TRBJ1-1; 8 bases are shared with TRBD1. This CDR3 is CASSYSPGTGFDTEAFF. The CDR3 coding sequence is TGTGCCAGCAGTTACTCCCCCGGGACAGGTTTTGACACTGAAGCTTTCTTT.